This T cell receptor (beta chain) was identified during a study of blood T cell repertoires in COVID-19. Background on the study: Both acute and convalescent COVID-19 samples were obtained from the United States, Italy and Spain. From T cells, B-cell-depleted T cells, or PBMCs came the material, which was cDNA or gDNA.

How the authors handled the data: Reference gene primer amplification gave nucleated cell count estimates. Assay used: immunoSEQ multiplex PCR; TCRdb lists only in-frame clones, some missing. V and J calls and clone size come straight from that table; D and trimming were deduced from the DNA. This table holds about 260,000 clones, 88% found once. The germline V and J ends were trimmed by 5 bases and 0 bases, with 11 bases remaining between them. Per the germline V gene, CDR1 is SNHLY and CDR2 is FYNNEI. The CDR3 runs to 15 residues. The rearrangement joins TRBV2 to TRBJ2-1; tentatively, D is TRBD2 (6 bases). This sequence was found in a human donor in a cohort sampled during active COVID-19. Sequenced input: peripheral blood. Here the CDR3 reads CASSLGLPSYNEQFF. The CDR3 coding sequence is TGTGCCAGCAGTTTGGGACTCCCCTCCTACAATGAGCAGTTCTTC. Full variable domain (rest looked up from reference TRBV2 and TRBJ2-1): EPEVTQTPSHQVTQMGQEVILRCVPISNHLYFYWYRQILGQKVEFLVSFYNNEISEKSEIFDDQFSVERPDGSNFTLKIRSTKLEDSAMYFCASSLGLPSYNEQFFGPGTRLTVL.